This T cell receptor (beta chain) was captured in a study of T cell changes during pregnancy in multiple sclerosis. TCRdb's copy holds only in-frame clones and misses some; the assay was immunoSEQ multiplex PCR. The sample holds approximately 84,000 clones, over 85% seen once. This clone was seen only once. Unmatched junction bases numbered 10, after V lost 4 bases and J lost 3 bases. The CDR3 has 16 amino acids. CDR1 is KGHSH, CDR2 LQKENI, per germline. The rearrangement uses TRBV18 and TRBJ1-1, with 8 bases identical to TRBD1. The sample consisted of peripheral blood, taken in the second trimester of pregnancy. The clonotype was recovered from a female donor in good health, enrolled as a control in a pregnancy study. The CDR3 sequence is CASSHYTGTGHTEAFF. For the CDR3, the DNA is TGTGCCAGCTCACACTACACCGGGACAGGCCACACTGAAGCTTTCTTT.